Below are 12 T cell receptor beta chains sequenced from a single sample in a study of T cell responses to AZD1222 COVID-19 vaccine. The data were produced by immunoSEQ multiplex PCR, yet TCRdb's version contains in-frame clones alone and is incomplete. The repertoire holds around 130,000 clones, with approximately 88% as singletons. The sequenced sample was peripheral blood, obtained on day 0 of MenACWY control vaccination. The receptors were gathered from an adult in good health.

The chain has TRBV5-1 and TRBJ2-7; 10 bases align to TRBD2. The CDR3 extends over 14 amino acids. With V trimmed by 1 base and J by 5 bases, 3 bases remained unmatched. From germline, CDR1 is SGHRS and CDR2 YFSETQ. The CDR3 DNA reads as TGCGCCAGCAGCTTGACTAGCGGGACCCACGAGCAGTACTTC. This sequence encodes CASSLTSGTHEQYF.

CDR3 in amino acids: CASSQEARGRGQLYEQYF. In nucleotides, the CDR3 is TGCGCCAGCAGCCAAGAAGCCCGGGGAAGGGGACAGCTTTACGAGCAGTACTTC. The chain uses TRBV4-1 and TRBJ2-7; 7 nucleotides match TRBD1. CDR1 and CDR2 from the germline V gene are MGHRA and YSYEKL. The CDR3 spans 18 residues. Losses at the gene ends were 0 bases for V and 4 bases for J; bases not matched to a gene: 15.

The V gene is TRBV2, the J gene TRBJ1-5; no reliable D call. V dropped 5 bases and J dropped 7 bases, with 12 bases sitting between them. The germline CDR1 and CDR2 sequences are SNHLY and FYNNEI. CDR3 size: 13 residues. The CDR3 reads CASSSGFRQPQHF. The CDR3 DNA reads TGTGCCAGCAGTTCGGGCTTCCGACAGCCCCAGCATTTT.

This rearrangement joins TRBV28 to TRBJ2-7, with 7 bases aligning to TRBD1. With V trimmed by 2 bases and J by 2 bases, 12 bases remained unmatched. Germline V gives CDR1 MDHEN, CDR2 SYDVKM. The CDR3 has 17 amino acids. This CDR3 is CASSLKYGRQGPYEQYF. The CDR3 DNA follows: TGTGCCAGCAGTTTAAAGTATGGGCGACAGGGCCCCTACGAGCAGTACTTC.

The chain has TRBV6-6 and TRBJ1-6; D remains ambiguous. The CDR3 has 14 residues. The germline V gene encodes CDR1 MNHNY and CDR2 SVGAGI (reference sequence). V lost 10 bases and J lost 0, with 10 bases in between. CDR3 sequence (DNA): TGTGCCACCCTGGACTCCTCCTATAATTCACCCCTCCACTTT. The encoded protein is CATLDSSYNSPLHF.

There are a few counts of this clone. J is TRBJ1-3 and V is TRBV28; D not certain. V was cut by 6 bases and J by 1 base, with 10 bases left in between. In germline, CDR1 is MDHEN, CDR2 SYDVKM. CDR3 length: 14 amino acids. The CDR3 DNA is TGTGCCAGCAGGCCGGGAGCTTCTGGAAACACCATATATTTT. Its translation: CASRPGASGNTIYF.

The chain uses TRBV29-1 and TRBJ2-5, with D uncertain. V was shortened by 4 bases and J by 3 bases, with 3 bases between the two germline ends. Looked up from germline, CDR1 is SQVTM and CDR2 is ANQGSEA. The CDR3 is 10 amino acids. CDR3 sequence (DNA): TGCAGCGTTGGGGAAGAGACCCAGTACTTC. This encodes CSVGEETQYF.

This clone was observed a handful of times. The chain recombines TRBV7-9 with TRBJ2-7; 7 positions match TRBD2. With 8 bases clipped from V and 4 bases from J, the junction kept 8 bases outside the gene matches. The CDR3 is 13 amino acids. Germline-derived CDR1 and CDR2 are SEHNR and FQNEAQ (reference sequence). CDR3 amino acids: CASRRGEMYEQYF. As DNA, the CDR3 is TGTGCCAGCCGCCGGGGGGAGATGTACGAGCAGTACTTC.

The chain recombines TRBV6-5 with TRBJ1-1; the D gene is possibly TRBD1 (6 bases). V was clipped by 7 bases and J by 7 bases, with 13 bases between them. CDR3 length: 12 amino acids. The V gene's germline CDR1 is MNHEY and CDR2 SVGAGI. The CDR3 sequence: CASTPGGSEAFF. CDR3 coding DNA: TGTGCCAGCACCCCGGGGGGCAGTGAAGCTTTCTTT.

The chain employs TRBV25-1 and TRBJ1-6; TRBD1 is a possible D gene (6 bases). Germline V lookup: CDR1 MGHDK, CDR2 SYGVNS. The CDR3 covers 16 residues. V was pared by 0 bases and J by 9 bases, with 15 bases between. CDR3 amino acids: CASSEYEGGLSSPLHF. The CDR3 nucleotides read TGTGCCAGCAGTGAATATGAAGGGGGACTCTCTTCACCCCTCCACTTT.

The V and J genes are TRBV28 and TRBJ2-7; 8 nucleotides agree with TRBD1. Per the germline V gene, CDR1 is MDHEN and CDR2 is SYDVKM. V shed 4 bases, J shed 6 bases, and the junction held 2 bases outside the gene matches. The CDR3 sequence is 12 residues long. CDR3 nucleotide sequence: TGTGCCAGCAGTTGGACAGGGAGCGAGCAGTACTTC. This gives the protein CASSWTGSEQYF.

Concerning this clone itself: The sample has other DNA sequences that encode this CDR3 too. This chain links TRBV18 with TRBJ2-5, with unresolved D. CDR1 and CDR2 (germline): KGHSH, LQKENI. V lost 3 bases, J lost 2 bases, and 7 bases lay in between. The length of the CDR3 is 13 residues. The CDR3 sequence is CASSPGLQETQYF. The CDR3, as DNA: TGTGCCAGCTCACCTGGATTACAAGAGACCCAGTACTTC.